Following are 26 T cell receptor beta chains from one sample sequenced in a study of response to subunit inactivated influenza vaccine. Each CDR3 protein gets one entry after TCRdb re-called the RT-PCR reads with MiXCR. Counted here are about 170,000 distinct CDR3 sequences, approximately 12% occurring once; the ten biggest clones make up around 32%. Another study also made use of these data, one on T cells expressing NK-cell markers. As that study records: The cDNA for TCR beta came from 5'RACE template switching with UMIs.

The sequencing here drew on CD8+ T cells sorted from PBMCs, taken 11 to 12 days after vaccination. The receptor source for this set is a man aged 45-65 years who received an inactivated influenza vaccine.

The chain has TRBV27 and TRBJ1-6, with 10 positions matching TRBD1. Germline CDR1 MNHEY, CDR2 SMNVEV (reference sequence). This CDR3 is built from 16 residues. V shed 4 bases and J 10 bases; nucleotides not matched to a gene: 10. CDR3 nucleotide sequence: TGTGCCAGCAGTTCTGGCCCCGGGACAGGGGCGTCACCCCTCCACTTT. This sequence encodes CASSSGPGTGASPLHF.

The gene calls are TRBV4-2 and TRBJ2-5; D not resolved. V was shortened by 0 bases and J by 2 bases, with 10 bases between the two germline ends. The CDR3 has 15 amino acids. Germline V gene data show CDR1 as LGHNA and CDR2 as YNFKEQ. CDR3 nucleotide sequence: TGTGCCAGCAGCCAAGACTCAGTACGGCAAGAGACCCAGTACTTC. The encoded protein is CASSQDSVRQETQYF.

This chain connects TRBV15 to TRBJ2-3; TRBD2 might be the D (5 bases). The CDR3 extends over 14 amino acids. Trimming shortened V by 4 bases and J by 2 bases, and 10 bases separated the two germline ends. In germline, CDR1 is LNHNV, CDR2 YYDKDF (reference sequence). CDR3 nucleotide sequence: TGTGCCACCAGCAACAGCGGTTACACAGATACGCAGTATTTT. This codes for CATSNSGYTDTQYF.

The CDR3 nucleotides are TGCAGTGCTAGAGGGGACAGTAGCTTTGGGGAGCAGTACTTC. This codes for CSARGDSSFGEQYF. This chain joins TRBV20-1 and TRBJ2-7; 7 bases fit TRBD1. The germline gives CDR1 DFQATT, CDR2 SNEGSKA (reference sequence). Trimming at V came to 1 base and at J to 7 bases, leaving 10 bases not matched to a gene. The length of the CDR3 is 14 residues.

The chain uses TRBV27 and TRBJ2-1; 12 positions match TRBD2. This CDR3 has 16 residues. Germline CDR1 MNHEY, CDR2 SMNVEV (reference sequence). After removal of 5 bases from V and 3 bases from J, the junction contained 5 bases not matched to a gene. The CDR3 loop reads CASSRGTSGYYNEQFF. DNA of the CDR3: TGTGCCAGCAGTAGGGGGACTAGCGGGTACTACAATGAGCAGTTCTTC.

This sequence joins TRBV6-5 and TRBJ2-2, with D unclear. CDR1 and CDR2 (germline): MNHEY, SVGAGI. Trimming removed 4 bases at V and 4 bases at J, with 25 bases between. CDR3 size: 19 residues. For the CDR3, the DNA is TGTGCCAGCAGTTCCACTCGTCTGATAAGCAGTCCGGGCACCGGGGAGCTGTTTTTT. Translated, it gives CASSSTRLISSPGTGELFF.

This chain joins TRBV28 and TRBJ2-2, with a tentative D call TRBD1 (6 bases). Germline V gives CDR1 MDHEN, CDR2 SYDVKM. CDR3 size: 15 residues. Trimming took 7 bases from V and 2 from J, leaving 14 bases between them. The CDR3 is CASTRDNSNTGELFF. CDR3 in DNA: TGTGCCAGCACTCGGGACAACTCAAACACCGGGGAGCTGTTTTTT.

In its sample, this clonotype was seen a few times. The V gene is TRBV20-1, the J gene TRBJ1-3; TRBD1 aligns across 7 bases. The CDR3 length is 15 residues. Germline CDR1 reads DFQATT; CDR2 reads SNEGSKA (reference sequence). The V segment lost 3 bases and the J segment 0 bases; nucleotides outside the gene matches: 5. The CDR3 spells CSARGGQDSGNTIYF. The DNA of the CDR3 is TGCAGTGCTAGGGGAGGACAGGACTCTGGAAACACCATATATTTT.

This clonotype has a handful of counts. The junction shows a germline mismatch at one end, possibly a read error. The chain is built from TRBV20-1 and TRBJ2-3; a weak D match, TRBD2 (5 bases). The CDR3 contains 10 residues. CDR1 and CDR2 from the germline V gene are DFQATT and SNEGSKA (reference sequence). The chain's CDR3 is CTRGADTQYF. The CDR3 region has the DNA TGTACCCGGGGTGCAGATACGCAGTATTTT.

The rearrangement joins TRBV12-3 or TRBV12-4 to TRBJ2-1, with 16 bases matching TRBD2. V shed 5 bases and J 4 bases; nucleotides not matched to a gene: 5. This CDR3 comprises 17 residues. Here the CDR3 DNA reads TGTGCCAGCAGTACCGGGACTAGCGGGAGGGCTTACAATGAGCAGTTCTTC. It specifies CASSTGTSGRAYNEQFF.

This clonotype showed up many times. The chain is built from TRBV28 and TRBJ2-2; 10 bases align to TRBD2. Germline assignment: CDR1 MDHEN and CDR2 SYDVKM. V trimming: 5 bases; J trimming: 2 bases; junction bases outside the gene matches: 11. This CDR3 has 18 residues. This CDR3 is CASSPWLAGVVNTGELFF. The DNA of the CDR3 is TGTGCCAGCAGTCCCTGGCTAGCGGGGGTTGTCAACACCGGGGAGCTGTTTTTT. Full variable domain (rest looked up from reference TRBV28 and TRBJ2-2): DVKVTQSSRYLVKRTGEKVFLECVQDMDHENMFWYRQDPGLGLRLIYFSYDVKMKEKGDIPEGYSVSREKKERFSLILESASTNQTSMYLCASSPWLAGVVNTGELFFGEGSRLTVL.

The chain joins TRBV29-1 to TRBJ2-5; 8 bases are a match to TRBD1. With 7 bases clipped from V and 2 bases from J, the junction kept 18 bases outside the gene matches. There are 17 residues in the CDR3. From germline, CDR1 is SQVTM and CDR2 ANQGSEA. The CDR3 reads CSALYETGAHLQETQYF. The CDR3 coding sequence is TGCAGCGCCTTATACGAGACAGGGGCGCACCTTCAAGAGACCCAGTACTTC.

This clonotype showed up many times. The chain recombines TRBV15 with TRBJ2-2; D gene unclear. The germline CDR1 and CDR2 sequences are LNHNV and YYDKDF (reference sequence). The CDR3 is made up of 16 amino acids. Between the trimmed V and J ends, which lost 1 base and 5 bases, there was a span of 14 bases. CDR3 DNA: TGTGCCACCAGCAGAGGAGGATCGGCCCGGACCGGGGAGCTGTTTTTT. Translated, it gives CATSRGGSARTGELFF.

This clonotype was counted a few times. The chain uses TRBV11-2 and TRBJ2-1; D is perhaps TRBD2 (5 bases). The CDR3 contains 14 residues. V dropped 5 bases and J dropped 4 bases, with 12 bases sitting between them. Germline V gene sequence: CDR1 SGHAT, CDR2 FQNNGV. The CDR3: CASSLGRTYNEQFF. In nucleotides, the CDR3 is TGTGCCAGCAGCCTAGGACGGACTTACAATGAGCAGTTCTTC.

This clonotype showed up just a few times. The J gene is TRBJ1-2, the V gene TRBV7-6; 11 nucleotides match TRBD1. The length of the CDR3 is 18 residues. The junction had 15 bases not matched to a gene; V was cut back by 1 base and J by 8 bases. Germline CDR1 is SGHVS and CDR2 is FNYEAQ. The CDR3 DNA reads as TGTGCCAGCAGCTTAGGGACAGGGGGCGCCTACGGGGATGAGGGCTACACCTTC. Encoded protein: CASSLGTGGAYGDEGYTF.

There are a few counts of this clonotype. The chain joins TRBV6-5 to TRBJ2-5; the match to TRBD1 covers 8 bases. CDR1 and CDR2 (germline): MNHEY, SVGAGI. V lost 0 bases and J lost 5; bases outside the gene matches: 8. The CDR3 is made up of 16 amino acids. The CDR3 is CASSYSRQGAWETQYF. The DNA of the CDR3 is TGTGCCAGCAGTTACTCGAGGCAGGGGGCGTGGGAGACCCAGTACTTC.

The table lists this clonotype with a few counts. The chain has TRBV10-3 and TRBJ2-6, with 9 positions matching TRBD1. After removal of 2 bases from V and 4 bases from J, the junction contained 9 bases not matched to a gene. This CDR3 comprises 18 residues. Germline CDR1 is ENHRY and CDR2 is SYGVKD. DNA of the CDR3: TGTGCCATCAGTGAGAACCCGACAGGGGGGCTCGGGGCCAACGTCCTGACTTTC. Translated: CAISENPTGGLGANVLTF.

This clonotype was seen at least ten times. The rearrangement joins TRBV27 to TRBJ2-7, with 8 bases fitting TRBD1. This CDR3 is 14 amino acids long. In germline, CDR1 is MNHEY, CDR2 SMNVEV (reference sequence). The junction had 4 bases not matched to a gene; V was cut back by 6 bases and J by 0 bases. The CDR3 nucleotides read TGTGCCAGCAGCCTGGGGACAGGCTCCTACGAGCAGTACTTC. Encoded protein: CASSLGTGSYEQYF.

The chain couples TRBV15 to TRBJ2-5, with TRBD1 identical over 7 bases. CDR1 and CDR2 from the germline V gene are LNHNV and YYDKDF (reference sequence). The CDR3 is 13 amino acids. The junction had 7 bases not matched to a gene; V was cut back by 3 bases and J by 9 bases. The CDR3 is CATSSRDSGAQYF. The CDR3 nucleotides are TGTGCCACCAGCAGCCGGGACAGTGGGGCCCAGTACTTC.

This clonotype appeared a few times. The chain has TRBV7-9 and TRBJ2-1; unclear D gene. V dropped 5 bases and J dropped 2 bases, with 7 bases sitting between them. Germline V CDR1 and CDR2: SEHNR, FQNEAQ (reference sequence). This CDR3 is 13 amino acids long. CDR3 sequence reads: CASSPVTYNEQFF. The CDR3 nucleotides are TGTGCCAGCAGCCCTGTTACCTACAATGAGCAGTTCTTC.

This clonotype was picked up a small number of times. The gene calls are TRBV5-1 and TRBJ2-3; no definite D call. V was shortened by 2 bases and J by 2 bases, with 15 bases between the two germline ends. Germline CDR1 SGHRS, CDR2 YFSETQ. The CDR3 covers 16 residues. CDR3 DNA: TGCGCCAGCAGCTTCCGGGCCCGTGTCTCCACAGATACGCAGTATTTT. Its protein product is CASSFRARVSTDTQYF.

This clonotype was counted between two and nine times. The rearrangement joins TRBV14 to TRBJ2-7; D is undetermined. V dropped 1 base and J dropped 6 bases, with 10 bases sitting between them. This CDR3 is 13 amino acids long. Germline loops: CDR1 SGHDN, CDR2 FVKESK. In nucleotides, the CDR3 is TGTGCCAGCAGCCAAGTTAACGGTGGCGAGCAGTACTTC. Protein: CASSQVNGGEQYF.

This clonotype occurred a few times. The CDR3 here is CASSLDLGPKPYNEQFF. DNA of the CDR3: TGTGCCAGCAGCTTAGATCTGGGGCCGAAGCCCTACAATGAGCAGTTCTTC. This chain connects TRBV11-2 to TRBJ2-1; D perhaps matches TRBD1 (5 bases). The V gene lost 0 bases and the J gene lost 2 bases, with 14 bases spanning the gap. Germline V gives CDR1 SGHAT, CDR2 FQNNGV. The CDR3 spans 17 residues.

This clonotype was observed at least ten times. The DNA of the CDR3 is TGTGCCAGCAGCCAAGAAAACCGGGACGGCTATGGCTACACCTTC. Translated, it gives CASSQENRDGYGYTF. The chain combines TRBV4-2 with TRBJ1-2, with D maybe TRBD1 (5 bases). V dropped 0 bases and J dropped 4 bases, with 12 bases sitting between them. Germline CDR1 is LGHNA and CDR2 is YNFKEQ. The length of the CDR3 is 15 residues.

This clonotype was counted between two and nine times. The chain joins TRBV11-2 to TRBJ2-3; 9 bases map to TRBD2. Germline trimming cut 0 bases from V and 2 bases from J; bases unmatched to any gene: 3. Germline loops: CDR1 SGHAT, CDR2 FQNNGV. There are 16 residues in the CDR3. The CDR3 reads CASSLEAGGPTDTQYF. In DNA form, the CDR3 reads TGTGCCAGCAGCTTAGAAGCGGGAGGTCCCACAGATACGCAGTATTTT.

This clonotype was seen only a few times. The V call is TRBV12-3 or TRBV12-4, the J call TRBJ2-1; 10 bases fit TRBD2. Trimming took 5 bases from V and 8 from J; bases not matched to a gene: 12. The CDR3 is made up of 16 amino acids. CDR3 nucleotide sequence: TGTGCCAGCAGTCCGAGAGCTAGCGGGGGCCGCGATGAGCAGTTCTTC. Its translation: CASSPRASGGRDEQFF.